Shown below are 23 T cell receptor beta chains from a single sample sequenced in a study of identical twins. Via MiXCR, TCRdb re-called the 5' RACE reads, giving one row per CDR3 protein. Altogether roughly 1.6 million distinct CDR3 sequences are present, 25% to 35% being singletons, with the ten largest covering 0.25% to 0.3%. The source material was cord blood. These receptors all come from a newborn girl in good health.

This clonotype occurred a few times. The chain joins TRBV20-1 to TRBJ2-1; 9 bases align to TRBD2. Per the germline V gene, CDR1 is DFQATT and CDR2 is SNEGSKA (reference sequence). Unmatched junction bases numbered 7, after V lost 1 base and J lost 3 bases. This CDR3 spans 16 amino acids. The CDR3 DNA reads TGCAGTGCTAGAGCCCACCTAGCGGGACGCTACAATGAGCAGTTCTTC. The encoded protein is CSARAHLAGRYNEQFF.

The rearrangement links TRBV9 to TRBJ2-1; D possibly uses TRBD1 or TRBD2 (5 bases each). V shed 0 bases and J shed 0 bases, with 10 bases lying between them. This CDR3 is built from 16 residues. Per germline, CDR1 SGDLS and CDR2 YYNGEE. The CDR3: CASSVDGTTSYNEQFF. CDR3 coding DNA: TGTGCCAGCAGCGTAGATGGGACCACCTCCTACAATGAGCAGTTCTTC.

This clonotype showed up just a few times. The V and J genes are TRBV9 and TRBJ2-1, with 8 bases fitting TRBD2. V lost 4 bases to trimming and J lost 4 bases; unmatched junction nucleotides: 7. The CDR3 is 15 residues long. Germline CDR1 is SGDLS and CDR2 is YYNGEE. The DNA of the CDR3 is TGTGCCAGCAGCCCCCCGGGGGGGAATTACAATGAGCAGTTCTTC. Translation gives CASSPPGGNYNEQFF.

The chain employs TRBV28 and TRBJ2-2; no reliable D call. The CDR3 contains 14 residues. Germline-derived CDR1 and CDR2 are MDHEN and SYDVKM. Trimming took off 6 bases at V and 0 bases at J, with 8 bases between the two ends. The CDR3 DNA reads as TGTGCCAGCAGAAGTAGGACGAACACCGGGGAGCTGTTTTTT. This encodes CASRSRTNTGELFF. Variable domain in full (rest from reference TRBV28 and TRBJ2-2): DVKVTQSSRYLVKRTGEKVFLECVQDMDHENMFWYRQDPGLGLRLIYFSYDVKMKEKGDIPEGYSVSREKKERFSLILESASTNQTSMYLCASRSRTNTGELFFGEGSRLTVL.

This clonotype appeared a few times. The rearrangement links TRBV7-2 to TRBJ2-1; 12 bases fit TRBD2. There are 17 residues in the CDR3. V was pared by 2 bases and J by 7 bases, with 9 bases of the junction left unmatched. Per the germline V gene, CDR1 is SGHTA and CDR2 is FQGNSA. The chain's CDR3 is CASSLRFGLAGNNEQFF. The CDR3 nucleotides read TGTGCCAGCAGCTTAAGATTCGGACTAGCGGGGAATAATGAGCAGTTCTTC.

The genes are TRBV20-1 and TRBJ2-1, with TRBD2 as a possible D gene (6 bases). TRBJ2-7 explains the end of the DNA better; the J call may be wrong. Germline CDR1 reads DFQATT; CDR2 reads SNEGSKA (reference sequence). This CDR3 comprises 14 residues. The CDR3 sequence is CSARVLAQINEQYF. The CDR3 nucleotides read TGCAGTGCTAGAGTCCTAGCGCAGATCAATGAGCAGTACTTC.

This clonotype was seen a handful of times. The V gene is TRBV20-1, the J gene TRBJ1-1; D remains ambiguous. Trimming stripped 1 base from V and 2 bases from J, with 11 bases between. Germline V gene sequence: CDR1 DFQATT, CDR2 SNEGSKA (reference sequence). The CDR3 length is 14 residues. For the CDR3, the DNA is TGCAGTGCTAGAGTTGGTACAAGCAACACTGAAGCTTTCTTT. Its protein is CSARVGTSNTEAFF.

The CDR3 DNA sequence: TGTGCCAGCAGTCTCCTACTAACGGGCAGCACAGATACGCAGTATTTT. This translates into CASSLLLTGSTDTQYF. This chain joins TRBV12-3 or TRBV12-4 and TRBJ2-3; no clear D gene. The CDR3 covers 16 residues. Trimming removed 5 bases at V and 0 bases at J, with 15 bases between.

This chain connects TRBV9 to TRBJ2-1, with a tentative D call TRBD1 (6 bases). The CDR3 has 14 amino acids. The V end was cut by 4 bases, the J end by 10 bases, with 18 bases between. Germline CDR1 and CDR2: SGDLS and YYNGEE. CDR3 in DNA: TGTGCCAGCAGCCCTTCGGGACACACCTACGAGCAGTTCTTC. Translated: CASSPSGHTYEQFF.

V and J are TRBV7-2 and TRBJ1-1; D uncertain. This CDR3 has 13 amino acids. V lost 2 bases and J 4 bases, leaving 8 bases between the germline ends. Per the germline V gene, CDR1 is SGHTA and CDR2 is FQGNSA. CDR3 DNA: TGTGCCAGCAGCTTAACCCCGGGCACTGAAGCTTTCTTT. It is translated as CASSLTPGTEAFF. The variable domain in full, with the rest retrieved from reference TRBV7-2 and TRBJ1-1, is GAGVSQSPSNKVTEKGKDVELRCDPISGHTALYWYRQSLGQGLEFLIYFQGNSAPDKSGLPSDRFSAERTGGSVSTLTIQRTQQEDSAVYLCASSLTPGTEAFFGQGTRLTVV.

This clonotype has a handful of counts. The rearrangement uses TRBV6-1 and TRBJ1-4; 7 nucleotides line up with TRBD1. CDR1 is MNHNS, CDR2 SASEGT, per germline. After removal of 0 bases from V and 7 bases from J, the junction contained 20 bases not matched to a gene. The CDR3 has 20 amino acids. In DNA form, the CDR3 reads TGTGCCAGCAGTGAAGCATCGGCTAGACAGGGACGCTCTTACAGTGAAAAACTGTTTTTT. This gives the protein CASSEASARQGRSYSEKLFF.

The chain is built from TRBV4-2 and TRBJ2-7, with D possibly matching TRBD2 (7 bases). The germline gives CDR1 LGHNA, CDR2 YNFKEQ. The ends were cut back, 0 bases at V and 0 bases at J, with 18 bases in the middle. This CDR3 has 18 residues. CDR3 sequence (DNA): TGTGCCAGCAGCCAAGAAAGGGGGGGCTGGGACGCCTCCTACGAGCAGTACTTC. The encoded protein is CASSQERGGWDASYEQYF.

The CDR3 sequence is CSVQAGETQYF. The CDR3 region has the DNA TGCAGCGTTCAGGCGGGAGAGACCCAGTACTTC. The chain combines TRBV29-1 with TRBJ2-5; D perhaps matches TRBD2 (5 bases). Per germline, CDR1 SQVTM and CDR2 ANQGSEA. This CDR3 region has 11 residues. With 5 bases removed from V and 4 bases from J, the gap between germline ends came to 8 bases. Drawing the rest from reference TRBV29-1 and TRBJ2-5, the complete variable domain is SAVISQKPSRDICQRGTSLTIQCQVDSQVTMMFWYRQQPGQSLTLIATANQGSEATYESGFVIDKFPISRPNLTFSTLTVSNMSPEDSSIYLCSVQAGETQYFGPGTRLLVL.

Only a few counts were recorded for this clonotype. This chain uses TRBV2 with TRBJ2-7; 8 positions match TRBD2. The CDR3 loop spans 20 amino acids. V gave up 6 bases and J gave up 2 bases; unmatched junction bases: 24. Germline lookup yields CDR1 SNHLY and CDR2 FYNNEI. The CDR3 loop is CASREIAGTPPYISTYEQYF. The CDR3 coding sequence is TGTGCCAGCAGGGAGATAGCGGGGACACCTCCATACATATCCACCTACGAGCAGTACTTC.

The chain employs TRBV5-8 and TRBJ2-1; 10 bases agree with TRBD2. This CDR3 is 16 amino acids long. Germline trimming cut 4 bases from V and 9 bases from J; bases unmatched to any gene: 13. CDR1 SGHTS and CDR2 YDEGEE come from the germline V gene. CDR3 sequence reads: CASSHKAGGPIVEQFF. In DNA, the CDR3 is TGTGCCAGCAGCCATAAAGCGGGGGGGCCGATTGTTGAGCAGTTCTTC.

The V and J genes are TRBV6-5 and TRBJ2-3, with D perhaps matching TRBD1 or TRBD2 (5 bases each). The CDR3 spans 19 residues. CDR1 MNHEY and CDR2 SVGAGI come from the germline V gene. The ends were cut back, 2 bases at V and 5 bases at J, with 26 bases in the middle. In DNA, the CDR3 is TGTGCCAGCAGTTACCCGCTCCGGGACCCCGGGCGGAAAGTAGATACGCAGTATTTT. Translation: CASSYPLRDPGRKVDTQYF.

This clonotype was seen a handful of times. V gene TRBV28 combines with J gene TRBJ2-4, with TRBD1 matching 9 bases. Gene TRBJ2-7 matches the end of the DNA better, so the J call may be wrong. The CDR3 length is 16 residues. CDR1 is MDHEN, CDR2 SYDVKM, per germline. CDR3 sequence: CASSSPSDRGRNEQYF. The CDR3 DNA follows: TGTGCCAGCAGTTCCCCATCGGACAGGGGAAGGAACGAGCAGTACTTC.

CDR3 bases: TGTGCCAGCAGCGTAGGGGGACTAGCGGGAGACAATGAGCAGTACTTC. It specifies CASSVGGLAGDNEQYF. This rearrangement joins TRBV9 to TRBJ2-1; 14 bases align to TRBD2. The J call is uncertain, as TRBJ2-7 better fits the DNA end. This CDR3 has 16 residues. Germline V gene lookup returns CDR1 SGDLS and CDR2 YYNGEE.

This clonotype appeared a few times. The V gene is TRBV29-1, the J gene TRBJ1-1; maybe TRBD1 (6 bases). Germline assignment: CDR1 SQVTM and CDR2 ANQGSEA. CDR3 length: 15 residues. The germline V and J ends were trimmed by 0 bases and 1 base, with 12 bases remaining between them. DNA for the CDR3: TGCAGCGTTGAAGATCGTGGGGGGCGGAACACTGAAGCTTTCTTT. It specifies CSVEDRGGRNTEAFF.

This clonotype occurred a few times. This chain uses TRBV28 with TRBJ2-3; D possibly corresponds to TRBD2 (5 bases). V was trimmed by 3 bases and J by 4 bases, leaving 14 bases between them. The CDR3 runs 15 residues. Germline V gene lookup returns CDR1 MDHEN and CDR2 SYDVKM. CDR3 sequence reads: CASSFLGSGADTQYF. CDR3 sequence (DNA): TGTGCCAGCAGTTTCTTGGGCTCCGGGGCAGATACGCAGTATTTT. Variable domain in full (rest from reference TRBV28 and TRBJ2-3): DVKVTQSSRYLVKRTGEKVFLECVQDMDHENMFWYRQDPGLGLRLIYFSYDVKMKEKGDIPEGYSVSREKKERFSLILESASTNQTSMYLCASSFLGSGADTQYFGPGTRLTVL.

As for this clonotype: One junction end disagrees with the germline gene, perhaps due to a read error. The rearrangement links TRBV5-1 to TRBJ1-5; TRBD1 is a possible D gene (6 bases). This CDR3 region has 18 residues. Germline V lookup: CDR1 SGHRS, CDR2 YFSETQ. The CDR3 loop reads CASSPLSHRERYFQPQDF. The CDR3 region has the DNA TGCGCCAGCAGCCCCCTATCACACAGGGAGAGGTATTTTCAGCCCCAGGATTTT. The full variable domain, rest sourced from reference TRBV5-1 and TRBJ1-5, is KAGVTQTPRYLIKTRGQQVTLSCSPISGHRSVSWYQQTPGQGLQFLFEYFSETQRNKGNFPGRFSGRQFSNSRSEMNVSTLELGDSALYLCASSPLSHRERYFQPQDFGDGTRLSIL.

The J gene is TRBJ1-1, the V gene TRBV24-1; D is unresolved. Germline assignment: CDR1 KGHDR and CDR2 SFDVKD. CDR3 size: 13 residues. V lost 5 bases and J 5 bases, leaving 11 bases between the germline ends. The CDR3 nucleotides read TGTGCCACCAGTGTTCTGGGCGGGACTGAAGCTTTCTTT. It codes for CATSVLGGTEAFF.

The chain recombines TRBV6-5 with TRBJ1-2, with D possibly matching TRBD1 (6 bases). CDR3 size: 14 residues. V was shortened by 6 bases and J by 4 bases, with 15 bases between the two germline ends. Germline CDR1 MNHEY, CDR2 SVGAGI. This chain's CDR3 is CASRPGTILYGYTF. The DNA of the CDR3 is TGTGCCAGCAGGCCTGGGACAATACTCTATGGCTACACCTTC.